This T cell receptor (beta chain) was captured in a study of blood T cell repertoires in COVID-19. The authors' processing: Amplification of reference gene primers was used by the study to estimate nucleated cell counts. The protocol was immunoSEQ multiplex PCR, while the TCRdb copy is restricted to in-frame clones and leaves out a portion. Clonal size and the V and J genes are those of that table, whereas D and trimming came from the DNA. In the table there are about 58,000 clones, around 87% of which are singletons. The CDR3 is made up of 14 amino acids. Germline-derived CDR1 and CDR2 are SGHNT and YENEEA. V was clipped by 2 bases and J by 4 bases, with 11 bases between them.

The chain combines TRBV11-3 with TRBJ1-2; tentative D call: TRBD1 (6 bases). Sequencing was done on a sample of peripheral blood. The receptor was derived from a human donor with active COVID-19. The donor label of this sample is uncertain. The CDR3 sequence is CASSLFRGFYGYTF. The CDR3 coding sequence is TGTGCCAGCAGCTTATTCAGGGGTTTCTATGGCTACACCTTC.